The clone carrying this TCR beta chain was detected once. Its antigen is currently unknown. Each sample had at least 6 million PBMCs isolated. Germline CDR1 is DFQATT and CDR2 is SNEGSKA (reference sequence). This CDR3 has 15 amino acids. This record comes from a study of blood T cells in healthy people across ages. Points from the study as a whole: Researchers said unsorted PBMCs prevented a conclusive naive versus antigen-experienced comparison.

PCR was performed a second time for about 6 to 12 cycles using a sample-barcoded 5' primer and a J-beta primer mix. Each CDR3 protein is one row after TCRdb ran MiXCR on the 5' RACE reads. Among 1.8 million or so distinct CDR3 sequences, approximately 40% were seen once, and the ten largest hold approximately 22%. The chain uses TRBV20-1 and TRBJ2-7; 10 nucleotides align to TRBD2. The end of the DNA aligns better with TRBJ2-5, so the J call may be wrong. This TCR was sampled from a human donor in good health. Source material: blood. CDR3 residues: CSARAAGGARETQYF. The CDR3 region has the DNA TGCAGTGCTAGAGCAGCGGGGGGGGCTCGGGAGACCCAGTACTTC.